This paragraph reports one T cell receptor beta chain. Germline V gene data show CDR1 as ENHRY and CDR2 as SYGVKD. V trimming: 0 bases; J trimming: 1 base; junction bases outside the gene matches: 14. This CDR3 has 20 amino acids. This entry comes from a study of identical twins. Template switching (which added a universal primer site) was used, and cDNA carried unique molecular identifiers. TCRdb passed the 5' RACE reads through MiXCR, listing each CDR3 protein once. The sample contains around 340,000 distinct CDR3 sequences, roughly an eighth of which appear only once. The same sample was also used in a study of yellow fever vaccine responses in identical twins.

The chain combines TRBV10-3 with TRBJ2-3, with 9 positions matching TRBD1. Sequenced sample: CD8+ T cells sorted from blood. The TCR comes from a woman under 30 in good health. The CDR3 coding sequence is TGTGCCATCAGTGAGTCGACTCGATGGGACAGGGTAGCGGGCACAGATACGCAGTATTTT. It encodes CAISESTRWDRVAGTDTQYF.